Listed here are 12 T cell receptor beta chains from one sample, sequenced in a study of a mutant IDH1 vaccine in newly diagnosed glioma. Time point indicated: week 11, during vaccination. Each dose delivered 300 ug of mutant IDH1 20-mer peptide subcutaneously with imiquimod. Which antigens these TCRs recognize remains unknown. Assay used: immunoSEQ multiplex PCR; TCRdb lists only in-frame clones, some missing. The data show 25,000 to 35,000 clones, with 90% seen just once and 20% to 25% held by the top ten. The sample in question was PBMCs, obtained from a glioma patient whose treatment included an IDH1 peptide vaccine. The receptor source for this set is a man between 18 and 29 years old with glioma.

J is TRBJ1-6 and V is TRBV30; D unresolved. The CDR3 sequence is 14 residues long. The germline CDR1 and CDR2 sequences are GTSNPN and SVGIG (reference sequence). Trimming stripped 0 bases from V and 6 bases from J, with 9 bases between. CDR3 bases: TGTGCCTGGAGTGTAGGGATTCGTAATTCACCCCTCCACTTT. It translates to CAWSVGIRNSPLHF.

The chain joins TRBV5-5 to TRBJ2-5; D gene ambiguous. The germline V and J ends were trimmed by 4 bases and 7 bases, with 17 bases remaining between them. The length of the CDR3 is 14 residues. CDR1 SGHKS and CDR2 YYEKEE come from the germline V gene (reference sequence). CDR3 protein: CASSPGEGEGTQYF. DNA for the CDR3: TGTGCCAGCAGCCCTGGTGAAGGAGAAGGGACCCAGTACTTC.

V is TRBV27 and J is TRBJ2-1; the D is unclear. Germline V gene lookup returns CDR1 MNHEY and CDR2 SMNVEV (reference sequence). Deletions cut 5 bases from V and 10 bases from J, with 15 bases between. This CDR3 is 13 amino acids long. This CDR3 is CASSLGPAREQFF. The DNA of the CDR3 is TGTGCCAGCAGTCTGGGTCCGGCTCGGGAGCAGTTCTTC.

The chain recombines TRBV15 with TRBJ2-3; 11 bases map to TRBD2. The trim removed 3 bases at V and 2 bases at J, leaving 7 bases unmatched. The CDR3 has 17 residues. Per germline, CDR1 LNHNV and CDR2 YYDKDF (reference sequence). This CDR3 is CATSSYGTSGPTDTQYF. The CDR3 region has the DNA TGTGCCACCAGCAGCTACGGGACTAGCGGTCCCACAGATACGCAGTATTTT.

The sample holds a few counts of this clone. The CDR3 bases are TGTGCCACCAGCAGAGAAGCCGGGACAGCAACTAATGAAAAACTGTTTTTT. Translation: CATSREAGTATNEKLFF. V and J are TRBV15 and TRBJ1-4, with 7 positions matching TRBD1. J lost 0 bases, V lost 0 bases, and 4 bases had no gene match. The CDR3 consists of 17 residues. The germline V gene has CDR1 LNHNV and CDR2 YYDKDF (reference sequence).

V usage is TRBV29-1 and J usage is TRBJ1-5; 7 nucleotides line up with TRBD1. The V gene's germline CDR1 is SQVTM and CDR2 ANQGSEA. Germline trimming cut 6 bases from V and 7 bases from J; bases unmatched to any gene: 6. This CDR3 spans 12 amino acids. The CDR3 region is CSVKQGSQPQHF. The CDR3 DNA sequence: TGCAGCGTAAAACAGGGGAGCCAGCCCCAGCATTTT.

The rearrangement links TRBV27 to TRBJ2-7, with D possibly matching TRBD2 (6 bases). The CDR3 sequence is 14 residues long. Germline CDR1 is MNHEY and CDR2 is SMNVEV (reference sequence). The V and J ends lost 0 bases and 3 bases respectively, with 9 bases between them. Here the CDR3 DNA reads TGTGCCAGCAGTTTATCCCCCGGGGGCTACGAGCAGTACTTC. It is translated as CASSLSPGGYEQYF.

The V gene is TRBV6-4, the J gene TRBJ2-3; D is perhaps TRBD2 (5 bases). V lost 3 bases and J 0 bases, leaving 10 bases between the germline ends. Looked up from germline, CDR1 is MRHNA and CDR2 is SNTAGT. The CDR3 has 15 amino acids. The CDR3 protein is CASSEGGLSTDTQYF. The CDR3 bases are TGTGCCAGCAGTGAAGGCGGGTTGAGCACAGATACGCAGTATTTT.

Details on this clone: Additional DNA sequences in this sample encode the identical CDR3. The chain's CDR3 is CASSPSGTETQYF. CDR3 nucleotides: TGTGCCAGCAGCCCCTCCGGGACCGAGACCCAGTACTTC. J is TRBJ2-5 and V is TRBV6-5, with D possibly called TRBD1 or TRBD2 (5 bases each). The CDR3 consists of 13 residues. CDR1 and CDR2 (germline): MNHEY, SVGAGI. V lost 6 bases, J lost 5 bases, and 13 bases lay in between.

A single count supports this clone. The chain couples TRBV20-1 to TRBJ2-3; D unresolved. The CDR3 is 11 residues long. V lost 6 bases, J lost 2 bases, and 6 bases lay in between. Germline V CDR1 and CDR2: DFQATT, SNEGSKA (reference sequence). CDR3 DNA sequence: TGCAGTGCCAGCAACACAGATACGCAGTATTTT. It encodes CSASNTDTQYF.

The CDR3 nucleotides are TGTGCCAGCAAGGGATCTACAGCTAACTATGGCTACACCTTC. Protein: CASKGSTANYGYTF. The chain employs TRBV28 and TRBJ1-2; D is uncertain. The CDR3 runs 14 residues. Germline lookup yields CDR1 MDHEN and CDR2 SYDVKM. V gave up 7 bases and J gave up 0 bases, with 12 bases separating them.

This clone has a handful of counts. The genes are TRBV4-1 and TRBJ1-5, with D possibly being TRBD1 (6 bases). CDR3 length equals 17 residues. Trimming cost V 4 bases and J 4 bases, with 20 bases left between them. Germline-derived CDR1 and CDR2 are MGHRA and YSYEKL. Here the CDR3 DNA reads TGCGCCAGCAGCCGGGGTCGGATAGGACAGATGAATCAGCCCCAGCATTTT. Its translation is CASSRGRIGQMNQPQHF.